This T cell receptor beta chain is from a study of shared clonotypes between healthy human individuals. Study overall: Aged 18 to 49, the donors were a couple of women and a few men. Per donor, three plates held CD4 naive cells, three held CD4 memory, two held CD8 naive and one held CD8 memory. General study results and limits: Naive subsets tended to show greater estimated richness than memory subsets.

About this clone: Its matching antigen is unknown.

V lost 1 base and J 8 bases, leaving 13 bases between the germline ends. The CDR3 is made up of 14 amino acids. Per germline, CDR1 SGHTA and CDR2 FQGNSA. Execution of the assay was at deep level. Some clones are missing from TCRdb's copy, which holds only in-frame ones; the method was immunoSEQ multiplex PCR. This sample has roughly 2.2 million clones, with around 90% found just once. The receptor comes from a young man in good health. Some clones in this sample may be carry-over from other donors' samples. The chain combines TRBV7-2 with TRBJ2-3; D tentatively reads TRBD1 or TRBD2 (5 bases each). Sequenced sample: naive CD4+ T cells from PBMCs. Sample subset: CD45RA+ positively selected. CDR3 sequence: CASSLVFDGATQYF. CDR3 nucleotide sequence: TGTGCCAGCAGCTTAGTCTTTGACGGGGCTACGCAGTATTTT.